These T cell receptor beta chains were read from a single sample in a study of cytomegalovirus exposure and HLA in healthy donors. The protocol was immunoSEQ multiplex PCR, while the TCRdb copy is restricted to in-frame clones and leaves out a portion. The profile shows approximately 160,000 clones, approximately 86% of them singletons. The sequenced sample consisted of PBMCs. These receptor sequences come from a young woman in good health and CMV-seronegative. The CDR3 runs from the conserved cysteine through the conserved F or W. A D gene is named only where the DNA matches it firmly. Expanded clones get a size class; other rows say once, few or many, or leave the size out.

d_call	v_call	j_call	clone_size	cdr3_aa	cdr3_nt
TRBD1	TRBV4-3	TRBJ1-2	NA	CASSRTGGQGGPPGYTF	TGCGCCAGCAGCCGCACGGGCGGACAGGGAGGTCCCCCTGGCTACACCTTC
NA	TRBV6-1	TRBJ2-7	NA	CACQVNTASYEQYF	TGTGCTTGCCAGGTCAACACAGCATCCTACGAGCAGTACTTC
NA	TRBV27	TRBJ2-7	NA	CASSLFRGSSYEQYF	TGTGCCAGCAGCCTATTCAGGGGCTCGAGCTACGAGCAGTACTTC
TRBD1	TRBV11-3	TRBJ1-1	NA	CASSSPLKVGGEAFF	TGTGCCAGCAGCTCCCCCCTGAAAGTAGGGGGCGAAGCTTTCTTT
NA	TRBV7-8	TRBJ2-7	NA	CASSPRPLSYEQYF	TGTGCCAGCAGCCCTAGACCGCTCTCCTACGAGCAGTACTTC
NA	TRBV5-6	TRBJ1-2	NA	CASSLEGGHGYTF	TGTGCCAGCAGCTTGGAGGGGGGGCACGGCTACACCTTC
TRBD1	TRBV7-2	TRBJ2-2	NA	CASSLMTGGTGELFF	TGTGCCAGCAGCTTAATGACAGGGGGCACCGGGGAGCTGTTTTTT
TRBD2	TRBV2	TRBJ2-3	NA	CASRLSSGPADDTQYF	TGTGCCAGCAGGCTATCTAGCGGGCCCGCAGATGATACGCAGTATTTT
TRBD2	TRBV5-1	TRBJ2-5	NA	CASEPTPGSGREETQYF	TGCGCCAGCGAACCTACTCCCGGCAGCGGGAGAGAAGAGACCCAGTACTTC
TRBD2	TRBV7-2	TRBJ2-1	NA	CASSSGLAGGRSYNEQFF	TGTGCCAGCAGCTCGGGACTAGCGGGGGGGCGCTCCTACAATGAGCAGTTCTTC
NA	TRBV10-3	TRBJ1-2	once	CAISDGQGYTF	TGTGCCATCAGTGACGGACAGGGCTACACCTTC
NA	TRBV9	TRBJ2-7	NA	CASSSERAPYEQYF	TGTGCCAGCAGCTCGGAGCGGGCCCCCTACGAGCAGTACTTC
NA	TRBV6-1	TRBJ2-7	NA	CATGHVYEQYF	TGTGCCACCGGACACGTCTACGAGCAGTACTTC
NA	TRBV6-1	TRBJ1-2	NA	CASSRPQPRGYTF	TGTGCCAGCAGCCGACCTCAACCCAGGGGCTACACCTTC
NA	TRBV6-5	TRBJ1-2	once	CASSYSRPGNYGYTF	TGTGCCAGCAGTTACTCGCGTCCGGGGAACTATGGCTACACCTTC
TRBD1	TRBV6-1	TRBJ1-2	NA	CASSERDRGAGYTF	TGTGCCAGCAGTGAAAGAGACAGGGGGGCTGGCTACACCTTC
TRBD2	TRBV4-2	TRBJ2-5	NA	CASSRTSGREETQYF	TGTGCCAGCAGCCGGACTAGCGGGAGGGAAGAGACCCAGTACTTC